The entry below describes one T cell receptor beta chain. This clonotype was detected ten times or more. No antigen is known for it. The record has no base qualities; no much larger clone is one base away. These data come from a study of T cells in Graves' hyperthyroidism and ophthalmopathy (dated by TCRdb to 2018 to 2020). About the full investigation: A discovery cohort of roughly 96 patients, roughly 45 with Graves' ophthalmopathy and 55 to 60 with stable Graves' hyperthyroidism, was used to find distinguishing TCR V-J signatures. Following sampling, methimazole starting at 30 mg daily was given to hyperthyroidism patients, and high-dose intravenous methylprednisolone was given to ophthalmopathy patients. Prospective prediction of ophthalmopathy was tested in an independent validation cohort of fewer than 20 hyperthyroidism patients and roughly 16 patients who later progressed to ophthalmopathy. In several Graves' hyperthyroidism patients, the study also compared T-cell repertoires from thyroid tissue with T-cell repertoires from blood. According to the paper, TCR Vbeta CDR3 sequencing was carried out on 135 peripheral blood samples, which came from 40 to 45 ophthalmopathy, 80 or so hyperthyroidism and 17 progressor patients. The roughly 90 discovery patients were divided at random into training and test sets in a 7:3 ratio.

What the work shows at the level of the full study, not this receptor alone: No statistical method was used to fix the sample size in advance, and group allocation was not hidden from the investigators. During validation, the model predicted progression to ophthalmopathy a median of around six months ahead of onset, with roughly 65% sensitivity and less than 85% specificity. Most expanded thyroid clonotypes (frequency above 0.001) were also found in blood, which suggests that blood repertoires may mirror thyroid immune responses. A model built on a 13 V-J signature distinguished ophthalmopathy from stable hyperthyroidism, reaching 87.88% sensitivity and around 82% specificity in cross-validation and 80%/75% in testing.

The study excluded patients with uncontrolled infections, other autoimmune diseases, pregnancy or lactation. Diagnoses were based on clinical symptoms, serum thyroxine and TRAb, thyroid ultrasound and orbital computed tomography. Total RNA was extracted using Trizol reagent, and RNA quality was assessed on an Agilent 2100 Bioanalyzer. The TCR beta CDR3 regions were amplified from the RNA transcripts. For the first round of RT-PCR on the TCR CDR3, the HTBI primer set was used together with the Qiagen OneStep RT-PCR kit. The libraries were constructed in a second round of multiplex PCR and then size-selected and purified. Paired-end sequencing of the libraries was performed with 100 bp reads on an Illumina HiSeq2000. The study's own analysis went as follows. SOAPnuke was used to process the raw data, with reads discarded if the reads contained adapters or uncalled bases, had a mean Phred below 15, or lacked an exact constant-primer or identifier match. High-quality paired reads were merged with COPE v1.2.5, and unique nucleotide sequences were defined as clonotypes. MiTCR v1.1 was used to align clonotypes to the IMGT TRBV, TRBD and TRBJ reference segments. The analysis was restricted to V-J combinations with a frequency above 0.0001, which together covered 99% to 99.2% of the repertoires. A TCS score was defined as the ratio of F50 (clonal expansion) to E x V (chaos), with BLOSUM62-based TCRdist applied between CDR3 peptides within each V-J. Welch's t-statistics and random forest reduced fewer than 600 V-J features to roughly 13, which were used in a naive Bayes classifier (R e1071). Thyroid-blood repertoire similarity was quantified with the Morisita-Horn index. The raw public data were reprocessed by TCRdb itself: fastp quality trimming at Q25, MiXCR clonotype calling, in-frame beta chains only. Each entry is one CDR3 protein sequence, shown with its most common DNA and genes. For this entry, the V and J calls and clone size follow TCRdb and not the study's own pipeline. This sample holds roughly 500,000 distinct CDR3 sequences; roughly 45% were observed only once. Of the sample, 44% falls within the top ten clones.

Trimmed from V: 2 bases; trimmed from J: 2 bases; junction bases lacking a gene match: 13. There are 18 amino acids in the CDR3, from cysteine to phenylalanine inclusive. Only the CDR3 part of the read is kept: 54 bases, read in frame from the first base. The germline V gene gives CDR1 as SGHTS and CDR2 as YDEGEE. The V and J segments used are TRBV5-8 and TRBJ2-7, and 10 junctional nucleotides match TRBD2. The sample was peripheral blood or thyroid tissue (not recorded which). The receptor comes from an adult woman with Graves' disease, either hyperthyroidism or ophthalmopathy (not recorded which). The sequenced DNA is TGTGCCAGCAGCTTCGGACTAGCGGTCCCGGGGCGGACCTACGAGCAGTACTTC. Translated, this is CASSFGLAVPGRTYEQYF.